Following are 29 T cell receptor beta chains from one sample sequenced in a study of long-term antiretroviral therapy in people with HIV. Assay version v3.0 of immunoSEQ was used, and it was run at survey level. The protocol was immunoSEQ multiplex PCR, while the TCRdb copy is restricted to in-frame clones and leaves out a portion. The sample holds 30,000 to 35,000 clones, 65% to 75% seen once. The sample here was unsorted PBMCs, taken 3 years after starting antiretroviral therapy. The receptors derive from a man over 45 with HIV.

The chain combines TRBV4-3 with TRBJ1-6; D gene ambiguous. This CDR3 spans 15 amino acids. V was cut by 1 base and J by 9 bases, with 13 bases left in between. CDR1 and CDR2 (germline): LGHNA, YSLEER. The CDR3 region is CASSQGRSLGSPLHF. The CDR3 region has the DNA TGCGCCAGCAGCCAAGGCCGGAGCTTGGGTTCACCCCTCCACTTT.

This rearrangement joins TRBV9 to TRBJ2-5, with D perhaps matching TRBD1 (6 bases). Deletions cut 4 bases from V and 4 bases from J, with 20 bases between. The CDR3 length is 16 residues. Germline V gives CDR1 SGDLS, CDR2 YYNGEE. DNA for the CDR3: TGTGCCAGCAGCCCCGAGGTGGGGGCCACGGGAGAGACCCAGTACTTC. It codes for CASSPEVGATGETQYF.

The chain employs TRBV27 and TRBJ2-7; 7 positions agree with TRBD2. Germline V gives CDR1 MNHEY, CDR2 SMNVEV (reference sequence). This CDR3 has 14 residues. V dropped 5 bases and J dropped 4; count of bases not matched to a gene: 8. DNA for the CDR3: TGTGCCAGCAGTCCAACTAGCGAACCTTACGAGCAGTACTTC. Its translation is CASSPTSEPYEQYF.

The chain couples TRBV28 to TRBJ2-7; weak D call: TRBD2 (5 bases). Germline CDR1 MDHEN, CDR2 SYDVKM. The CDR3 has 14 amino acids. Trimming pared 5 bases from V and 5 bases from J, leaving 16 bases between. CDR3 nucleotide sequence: TGTGCCAGCAGTCGGTTTGCGACTAACAACGAGCAGTACTTC. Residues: CASSRFATNNEQYF.

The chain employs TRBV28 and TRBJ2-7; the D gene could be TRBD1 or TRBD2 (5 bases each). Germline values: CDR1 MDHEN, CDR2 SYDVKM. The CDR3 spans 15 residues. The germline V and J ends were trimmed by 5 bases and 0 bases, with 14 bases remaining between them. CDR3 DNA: TGTGCCAGCAGTACTCAGGCAGGGAGCTCCTACGAGCAGTACTTC. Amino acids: CASSTQAGSSYEQYF.

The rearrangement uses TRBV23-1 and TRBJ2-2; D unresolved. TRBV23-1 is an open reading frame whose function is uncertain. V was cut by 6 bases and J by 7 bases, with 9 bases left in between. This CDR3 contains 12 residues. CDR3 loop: CASRFQCGELFF. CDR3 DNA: TGCGCCAGCAGGTTTCAATGCGGGGAGCTGTTTTTT.

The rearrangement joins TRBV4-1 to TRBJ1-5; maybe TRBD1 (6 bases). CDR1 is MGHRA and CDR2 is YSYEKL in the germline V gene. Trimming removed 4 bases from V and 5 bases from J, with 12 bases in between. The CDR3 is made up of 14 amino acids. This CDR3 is CASSPHRVYQPQHF. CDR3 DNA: TGCGCCAGCAGCCCTCACAGGGTTTATCAGCCCCAGCATTTT.

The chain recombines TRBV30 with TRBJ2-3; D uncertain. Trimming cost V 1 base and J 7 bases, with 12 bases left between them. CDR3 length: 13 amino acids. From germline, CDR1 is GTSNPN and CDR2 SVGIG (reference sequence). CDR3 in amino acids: CAWSEGLGNTQYF. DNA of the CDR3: TGTGCCTGGAGTGAAGGGCTCGGAAATACGCAGTATTTT.

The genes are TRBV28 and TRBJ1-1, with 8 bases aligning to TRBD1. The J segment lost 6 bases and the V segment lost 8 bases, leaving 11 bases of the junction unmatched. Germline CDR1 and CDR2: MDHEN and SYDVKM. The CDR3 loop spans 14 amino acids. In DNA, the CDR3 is TGTGCCAGCCGCCCCCACTGGACAGGGTCTGAAGCTTTCTTT. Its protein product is CASRPHWTGSEAFF.

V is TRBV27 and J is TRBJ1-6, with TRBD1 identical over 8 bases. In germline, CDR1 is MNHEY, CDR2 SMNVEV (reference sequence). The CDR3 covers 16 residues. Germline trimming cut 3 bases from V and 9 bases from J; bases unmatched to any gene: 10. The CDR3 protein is CASSFYRQGMGSPLHF. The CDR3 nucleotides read TGTGCCAGCAGTTTTTATAGACAGGGGATGGGTTCACCCCTCCACTTT.

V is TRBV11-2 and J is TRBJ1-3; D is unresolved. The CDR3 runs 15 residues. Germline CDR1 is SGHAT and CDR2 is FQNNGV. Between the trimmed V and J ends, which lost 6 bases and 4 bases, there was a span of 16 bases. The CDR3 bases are TGTGCCAGCAGATATACCGGGCTAATGGGAAACACCATATATTTT. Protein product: CASRYTGLMGNTIYF. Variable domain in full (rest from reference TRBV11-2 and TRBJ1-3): EAGVAQSPRYKIIEKRQSVAFWCNPISGHATLYWYQQILGQGPKLLIQFQNNGVVDDSQLPKDRFSAERLKGVDSTLKIQPAKLEDSAVYLCASRYTGLMGNTIYFGEGSWLTVV.

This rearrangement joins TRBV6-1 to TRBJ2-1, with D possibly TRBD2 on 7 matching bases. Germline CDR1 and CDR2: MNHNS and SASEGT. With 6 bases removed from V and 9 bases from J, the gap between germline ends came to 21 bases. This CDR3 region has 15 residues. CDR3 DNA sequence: TGTGCCAGCAGGGAGGGAAGGTGGGGGGGCGGTGAGCAGTTCTTC. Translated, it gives CASREGRWGGGEQFF.

CDR3 coding DNA: TGTGCCAGCAGCGTAGGGAGGTGGGCCCAGGGAGCAGAGACCCAGTACTTC. It encodes CASSVGRWAQGAETQYF. The chain employs TRBV9 and TRBJ2-5; D tentatively fits TRBD1 or TRBD2 (5 bases each). The V end was cut by 0 bases, the J end by 4 bases, with 19 bases between. The CDR3 covers 17 residues. Germline V gene lookup returns CDR1 SGDLS and CDR2 YYNGEE.

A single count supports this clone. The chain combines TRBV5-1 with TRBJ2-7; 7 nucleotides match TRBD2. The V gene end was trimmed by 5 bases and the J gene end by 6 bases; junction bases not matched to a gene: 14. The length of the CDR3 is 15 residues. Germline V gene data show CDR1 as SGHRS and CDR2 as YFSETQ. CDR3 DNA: TGCGCCAGCAGATATACTGGGACTACCCAGGGCGAGCAGTACTTC. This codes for CASRYTGTTQGEQYF.

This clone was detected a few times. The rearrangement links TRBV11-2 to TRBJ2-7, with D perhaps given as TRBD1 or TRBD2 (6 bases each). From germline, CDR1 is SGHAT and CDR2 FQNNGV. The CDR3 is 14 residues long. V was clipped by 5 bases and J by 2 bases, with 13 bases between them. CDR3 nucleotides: TGTGCCAGCAGCGTCGACAGGAGGGCCTACGAGCAGTACTTC. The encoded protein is CASSVDRRAYEQYF.

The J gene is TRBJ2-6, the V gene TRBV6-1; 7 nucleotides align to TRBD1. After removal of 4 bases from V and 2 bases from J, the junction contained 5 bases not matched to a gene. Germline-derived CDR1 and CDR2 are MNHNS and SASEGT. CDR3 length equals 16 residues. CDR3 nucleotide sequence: TGTGCCAGCAGTGTCACAGGGGCGGCTGGGGCCAACGTCCTGACTTTC. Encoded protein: CASSVTGAAGANVLTF.

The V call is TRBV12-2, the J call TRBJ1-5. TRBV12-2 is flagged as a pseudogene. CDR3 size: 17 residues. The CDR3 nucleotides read TGTGCAAGTCGCTTGTCGGTTGTGGGTAAGAGGGATCAGCCCCAGCATTTT. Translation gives CASRLSVVGKRDQPQHF.

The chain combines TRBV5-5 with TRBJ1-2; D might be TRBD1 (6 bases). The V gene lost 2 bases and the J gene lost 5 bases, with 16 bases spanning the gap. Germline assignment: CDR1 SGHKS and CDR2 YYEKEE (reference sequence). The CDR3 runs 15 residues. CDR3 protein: CASSFLGGLEYGYTF. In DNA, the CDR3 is TGTGCCAGCAGCTTCCTTGGGGGGCTGGAGTATGGCTACACCTTC.

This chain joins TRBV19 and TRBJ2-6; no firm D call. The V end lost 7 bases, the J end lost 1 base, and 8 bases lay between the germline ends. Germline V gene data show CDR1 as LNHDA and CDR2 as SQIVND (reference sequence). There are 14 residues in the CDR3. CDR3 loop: CASIDRSGANVLTF. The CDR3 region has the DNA TGTGCCAGTATAGACCGTTCTGGGGCCAACGTCCTGACTTTC.

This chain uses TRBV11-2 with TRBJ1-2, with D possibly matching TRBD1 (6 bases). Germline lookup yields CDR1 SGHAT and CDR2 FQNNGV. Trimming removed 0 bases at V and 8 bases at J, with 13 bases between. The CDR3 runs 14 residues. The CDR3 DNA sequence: TGTGCCAGCAGCTTAGAGACAGGCTGGGGAGGCTACACCTTC. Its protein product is CASSLETGWGGYTF. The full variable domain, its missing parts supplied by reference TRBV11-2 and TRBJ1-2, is EAGVAQSPRYKIIEKRQSVAFWCNPISGHATLYWYQQILGQGPKLLIQFQNNGVVDDSQLPKDRFSAERLKGVDSTLKIQPAKLEDSAVYLCASSLETGWGGYTFGSGTRLTVV.

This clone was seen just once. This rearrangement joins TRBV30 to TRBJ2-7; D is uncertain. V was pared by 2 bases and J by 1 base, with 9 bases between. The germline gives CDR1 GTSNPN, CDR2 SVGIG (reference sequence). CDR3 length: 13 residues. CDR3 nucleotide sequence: TGTGCCTGGAGTTTCGCAGATTCCTACGAGCAGTACTTC. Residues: CAWSFADSYEQYF.

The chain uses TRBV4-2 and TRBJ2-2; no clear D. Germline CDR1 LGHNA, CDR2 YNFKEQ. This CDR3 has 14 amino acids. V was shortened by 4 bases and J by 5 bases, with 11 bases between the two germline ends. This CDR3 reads CASSLRASTGELFF. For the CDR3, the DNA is TGTGCCAGCAGCCTAAGGGCTTCGACCGGGGAGCTGTTTTTT.

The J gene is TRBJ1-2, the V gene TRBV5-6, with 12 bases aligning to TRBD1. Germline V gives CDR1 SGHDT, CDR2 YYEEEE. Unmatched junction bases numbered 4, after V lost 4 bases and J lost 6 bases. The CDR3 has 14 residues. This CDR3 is CASSPGQGAHGYTF. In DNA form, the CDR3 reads TGTGCCAGCAGCCCGGGACAGGGGGCGCATGGCTACACCTTC.

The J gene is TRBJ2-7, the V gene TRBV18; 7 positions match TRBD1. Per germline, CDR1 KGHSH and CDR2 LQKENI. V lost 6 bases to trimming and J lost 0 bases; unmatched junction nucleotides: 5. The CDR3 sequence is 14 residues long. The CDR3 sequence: CASSTGDSSYEQYF. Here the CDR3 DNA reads TGTGCCAGCTCCACAGGGGACAGCTCCTACGAGCAGTACTTC.

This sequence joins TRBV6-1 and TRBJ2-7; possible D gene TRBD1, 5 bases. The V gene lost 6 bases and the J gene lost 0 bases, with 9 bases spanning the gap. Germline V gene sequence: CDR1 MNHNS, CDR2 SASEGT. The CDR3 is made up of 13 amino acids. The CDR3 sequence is CASRGLSSYEQYF. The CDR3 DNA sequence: TGTGCCAGCAGGGGGCTAAGCTCCTACGAGCAGTACTTC.

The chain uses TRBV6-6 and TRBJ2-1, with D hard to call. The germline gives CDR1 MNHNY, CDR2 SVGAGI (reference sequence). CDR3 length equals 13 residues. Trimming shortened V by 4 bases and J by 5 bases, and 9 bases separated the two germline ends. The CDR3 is CASSLPPDNEQFF. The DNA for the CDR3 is TGTGCCAGCAGTTTGCCCCCGGACAATGAGCAGTTCTTC.

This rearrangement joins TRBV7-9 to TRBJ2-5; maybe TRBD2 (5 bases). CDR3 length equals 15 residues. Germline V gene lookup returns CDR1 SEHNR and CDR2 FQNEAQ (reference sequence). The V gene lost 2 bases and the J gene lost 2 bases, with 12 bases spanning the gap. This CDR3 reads CASSLMGRSQETQYF. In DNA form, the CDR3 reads TGTGCCAGCAGCTTAATGGGGAGATCACAAGAGACCCAGTACTTC.

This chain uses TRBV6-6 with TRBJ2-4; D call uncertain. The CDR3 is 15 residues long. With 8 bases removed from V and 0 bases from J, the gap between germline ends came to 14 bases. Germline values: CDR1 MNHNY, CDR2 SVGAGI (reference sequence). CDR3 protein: CASRPFDLAKNIQYF. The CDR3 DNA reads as TGTGCCAGCCGGCCCTTTGATTTAGCCAAAAACATTCAGTACTTC.

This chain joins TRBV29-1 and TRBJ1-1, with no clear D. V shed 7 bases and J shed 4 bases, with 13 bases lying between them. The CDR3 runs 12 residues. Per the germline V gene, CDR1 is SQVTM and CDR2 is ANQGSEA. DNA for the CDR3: TGCAGCGCCGGGTCGGCTCCCACTGAAGCTTTCTTT. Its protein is CSAGSAPTEAFF.